This T cell receptor beta chain was documented in a study of radiation and T cells in renal cell carcinoma. Points from the study as a whole: Top tumor clonotypes rose in blood 2 weeks post-radiation, then contracted.

Time point reported: baseline pretreatment blood. This sample's treatment: 15 Gy SBRT to primary tumor, nephrectomy 4 weeks later. After SBRT, blood was collected at 2 and 4 weeks, plus baseline. Turning to this clone: The antigen is not known.

The data were produced by immunoSEQ multiplex PCR, yet TCRdb's version contains in-frame clones alone and is incomplete. This sample carries about 140,000 clones, approximately 82% of them seen once, and the ten largest clones take around a quarter. The sequences come from blood, collected from a patient whose treatment included radiotherapy and nephrectomy. The source of this sequence is a woman between 45 and 60 years old with renal cell carcinoma.

CDR3 in DNA: TGTGCCAGCAGCGTAGGCGTTAGTAGAACGGATACGCAGTATTTT. This sequence encodes CASSVGVSRTDTQYF. The rearrangement links TRBV9 to TRBJ2-3; D ambiguous. The CDR3 has 15 amino acids. V lost 0 bases to trimming and J lost 6 bases, with 14 bases between them. Germline values: CDR1 SGDLS, CDR2 YYNGEE.